This TCR beta chain was found in a study of blood T cell repertoires in COVID-19 (dated by TCRdb to 2018 to 2020). About the study as a whole: The collaborator samples originated in the United States, Italy and Spain and spanned the acute and convalescent phases of COVID-19. The prospective study material was composed of cDNA or gDNA derived from T cells, B-cell-depleted T cells, or PBMCs. The dataset comprised deeply sampled blood TCRbeta repertoires from subjects exposed to, actively infected with, or recovered from COVID-19. The repertoires were made available in a free public database intended to serve as a resource for research on the immune response to SARS-CoV-2. The samples were drawn from the first 160 participants of the ongoing ImmuneRACE study and from some 1,300 subjects provided by 6 global collaborators. The sample metadata nearly always contained a de-identified subject ID, COVID-19 status, age in years and sex. Where available, HLA class I and class II types were obtained from metadata supplied by the sample provider rather than from assay-based typing. Study-wide conclusions, independent of this receptor: The amount of clinical and demographic metadata varied by source and participant and was provided uncurated.

Collaborating institutions collected whole blood in K2EDTA tubes following their own protocols. Collaborator samples were shipped for TCRbeta analysis as frozen whole blood, isolated PBMCs, or DNA extracted from either sample type. TCRbeta CDR3 regions were amplified from genomic DNA by means of the immunoSEQ Assay, a bias-controlled multiplex PCR. The study's own analysis went as follows. The number of nucleated cells in each sample was estimated from the amplification of reference gene primers within the assay. Sequence reads were collapsed and filtered to measure the absolute abundance of every unique TCRbeta CDR3 rearrangement. For each sample, productive Simpson clonality was calculated by taking the square root of Simpson's diversity index across productive rearrangements. TCRdb limited this immuneACCESS table to in-frame rearrangements with V and J called. A share of clones is missing; checked studies link under half to unresolved V genes, and the rest is unexplained. The D gene and trimming were derived from the DNA, and the V and J assignments and clone size from that table. Present in this sample are a few hundred thousand clones, 86% of which were seen just once. The biggest ten clones account for approximately 6.2% of the sample.

Concerning this clone: Its antigen is currently not known. No base quality information exists; no much larger clone differs at one position.

This TCR was sampled from a man aged 60 to 75 with acute or convalescent COVID-19. Sequencing was performed on peripheral blood.

The DNA sequence reads TGTGCCAGCCAATCCAATCATCCCAGCTCCTATAATTCACCCCTCCACTTT. This is translated as CASQSNHPSSYNSPLHF. The sequence is built from TRBV11-3 and TRBJ1-6; the D gene remains uncertain. The germline V gene sets CDR1 to SGHNT and CDR2 to YENEEA. V and J lose 8 bases and 0 bases, and a span of 17 bases separates them. The CDR3 has 17 amino acids, counting the end cysteine and phenylalanine. Only the CDR3 portion is preserved as DNA: 51 bases, with reading frame beginning at the first base.